This TCR beta chain was captured by sequencing in a study of cytomegalovirus exposure and HLA in healthy donors (dated by TCRdb to between 2016 and 2019). Describing the broader study: According to a later analysis, one platform produced both the 120 validation repertoires and the roughly 650 repertoires of the first cohort. In addition to the first cohort of 666 subjects, a separate validation cohort of 120 different subjects was used. To predict cytomegalovirus infection status, the study combined high-throughput TCR immunosequencing, statistical association of individual TCRs with disease status, and machine learning. The study aimed to test whether signatures of past pathogen exposure could be identified by cataloging public T cell receptors.

The paper as a whole reports these results and caveats: The study gave a list of 150 to 200 TCR beta chains associated with cytomegalovirus. Cytomegalovirus status was reported to be diagnosed by the classifier with high specificity and sensitivity in both the original and validation cohorts. Subsequent analysis determined that TCRs grouped into clusters in the first cohort also showed a tendency toward co-occurrence across the roughly 130 validation repertoires, and roughly 95% of cluster scores exceeded 0. All 130 or so repertoires were used to score co-occurrence in the validation cohort in a later analysis, because that analysis had no HLA typing for the cohort. Across donors, most TCR sequences were observed very rarely, whereas some public TCRs were present in many individuals. A few of the identified cytomegalovirus-associated TCR beta chains were confirmed in vitro to be specific for cytomegalovirus antigens. The authors suggested that the approach could potentially be extended to other disease states and immunological phenotypes.

The donors belonged to the validation cohort of over a hundred subjects, which was separate from the roughly 700-subject first cohort. The protocol used for the library was the immunoSEQ multiplex PCR assay. The paper's data handling went like this. A statistical classification framework was built to diagnose cytomegalovirus status from the catalog of TCR beta chain sequences. Held by TCRdb, this immuneACCESS table contains in-frame sequences only and omits some clones. Under half of the omission traces to an unresolved V gene where checked; the cause of the rest is unknown. That table supplies the V and J calls and clone size; D and trimming were determined from the DNA. This sample lists 100,000 to 150,000 clones; more than 70% were detected once. Of the sample, 1.4% falls within the top ten clones. V was cut back by 2 bases and J by 4 bases, leaving a gap of 11 bases between them. The cysteine opens and the phenylalanine closes a CDR3 of 14 amino acids. Kept here is only the CDR3 DNA, which spans 42 bases and is read in frame from base 1. The germline V gene sets CDR1 to KGHSH and CDR2 to LQKENI.

Of note for this clone: Which antigen it targets is not known. Per-base quality was not reported, and no clone a single base away is much larger than it.

The sequenced sample was PBMCs. The rearrangement combines TRBV18 with TRBJ1-2, and TRBD1 may be the D gene, going by 6 matching bases. The clonotype originates from a man between 25 and 39 years old in good health and CMV-seronegative. The DNA sequence follows: TGTGCCAGCTCACCAGGGGGCGAAACCTATGGCTACACCTTC. Translation gives CASSPGGETYGYTF.